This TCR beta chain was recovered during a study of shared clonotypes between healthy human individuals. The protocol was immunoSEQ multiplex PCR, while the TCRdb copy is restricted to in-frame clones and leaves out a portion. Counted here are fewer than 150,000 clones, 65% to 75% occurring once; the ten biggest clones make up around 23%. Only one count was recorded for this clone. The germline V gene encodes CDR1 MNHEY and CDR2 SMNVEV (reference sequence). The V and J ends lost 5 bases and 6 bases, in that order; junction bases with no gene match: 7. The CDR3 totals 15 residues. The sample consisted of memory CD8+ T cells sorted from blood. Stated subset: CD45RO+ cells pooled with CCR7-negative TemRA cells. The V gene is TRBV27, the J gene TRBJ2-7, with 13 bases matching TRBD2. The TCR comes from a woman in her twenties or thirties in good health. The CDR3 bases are TGTGCCAGCAGTGATTGGACTAGCGGGAGACCCGAGCAGTACTTC. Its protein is CASSDWTSGRPEQYF.